A selection of T cell receptor beta chains follows, all from one sample in a study of blood T cell repertoires in COVID-19. The method was immunoSEQ multiplex PCR; TCRdb's version includes in-frame clones alone and lacks a portion of them. The sample records about 260,000 clones, 80% to 90% being singletons. Sequenced sample: PBMCs or T cells enriched from blood (not recorded which). Receptors were obtained from a young woman who had recovered from COVID-19. The CDR3 runs from the conserved cysteine through the conserved F or W. The D gene is left open where the match is weak. The size of a clone is reported for some rows only, either as once, few or many, or as a class for expanded clones.

cdr3_nt	cdr3_aa	d_call	clone_size	v_call	j_call
TGTGCCAGCAGTTTTACTTATCAGCCCCAGCATTTT	CASSFTYQPQHF	.	.	TRBV12-3/TRBV12-4	TRBJ1-5
TGCGCCAGCAGCTCCGGAGCGGGGGTACAAAACATTCAGTACTTC	CASSSGAGVQNIQYF	TRBD2	.	TRBV5-1	TRBJ2-4
TGTGCCAGCAGCTTCCGCAGGGTGGGCAATGAGCAGTTCTTC	CASSFRRVGNEQFF	.	.	TRBV7-8	TRBJ2-1
TGCGCCAGCAGCACCTCAGACAGGGCGACTGGAAACACCATATATTTT	CASSTSDRATGNTIYF	TRBD1	.	TRBV5-1	TRBJ1-3
TGTGCCAGCAGCCAAAACGGGGGGAGGAATTCCGGGGAGCTGTTTTTT	CASSQNGGRNSGELFF	TRBD2	.	TRBV11-2	TRBJ2-2
TGTGCCAGCAAGCACGTCCCTGATAATTCACCCCTCCACTTT	CASKHVPDNSPLHF	.	.	TRBV5-5	TRBJ1-6
TGTGCCAGCTCGCCGACAGGGGCCAATCAGCCCCAGCATTTT	CASSPTGANQPQHF	TRBD1	.	TRBV18	TRBJ1-5
TGCGCCAGCAGCTTGGCCGCCGTAGCCGACTTGGGTGGCTACACCTTC	CASSLAAVADLGGYTF	.	once	TRBV5-1	TRBJ1-2
TGTGCCATCAGTAATCCTGCCGGGACTAGCGGCGAAGAGACCCAGTACTTC	CAISNPAGTSGEETQYF	TRBD2	.	TRBV10-3	TRBJ2-5
TGTGCCAGCAGCCAAGATCTTAGGACTAGCGGGAGCACAGATACGCAGTATTTT	CASSQDLRTSGSTDTQYF	TRBD2	.	TRBV3-1/TRBV3-2	TRBJ2-3
TGTGCCAGCAGTGACATCCCCAGTACCGAAGCTTTCTTT	CASSDIPSTEAFF	.	.	TRBV6-1	TRBJ1-1
TGTGCCACCAGTGATCCGGGACAGGGGTCCACCGGGGAGCTGTTTTTT	CATSDPGQGSTGELFF	TRBD1	.	TRBV24-1	TRBJ2-2
TGTGCCAGCAGGGGGACAGGTGAAGCTTTCTTT	CASRGTGEAFF	TRBD1	.	TRBV6-5	TRBJ1-1
TGTGCCAGCAGCCACCCGGCGGGGCCGTCGGGGTGGAGCAATCAGCCCCAGCATTTT	CASSHPAGPSGWSNQPQHF	.	.	TRBV4-2	TRBJ1-5
TGTGCCAGCAGACCAACCGGGACAGGGGTTGGCTACACCTTC	CASRPTGTGVGYTF	TRBD1	.	TRBV5-5	TRBJ1-2
TGTGCCAGCAGTTTTAGGGGAGGGCAAGCGGGGAATGGGGGTCAGCCCCAGCATTTT	CASSFRGGQAGNGGQPQHF	.	once	TRBV27	TRBJ1-5
TGTGCCAGTAGTATCCTCCGACAGTACACTGAAGCTTTCTTT	CASSILRQYTEAFF	.	.	TRBV19	TRBJ1-1
TGTGCCAGCAGCCAAGGGTGGGAGAAGAGCTATGGCTACACCTTC	CASSQGWEKSYGYTF	.	.	TRBV7-9	TRBJ1-2
TGCGCCAGCAGGAAGCAGGGTGGTGAAAAACTGTTTTTT	CASRKQGGEKLFF	.	.	TRBV5-1	TRBJ1-4
TGTGCCAGCAGTTTTCACCCCGGAGGCAGTCCTGAAGCTTTCTTT	CASSFHPGGSPEAFF	.	.	TRBV28	TRBJ1-1
TGTGCTGTCGGGGGGGCCGGAGGTGTCGATACGCAGTATTTT	CAVGGAGGVDTQYF	TRBD2	.	TRBV6-5	TRBJ2-3
TGTGCCAGCAGCTTAGTAAGCGGGGGCGGAGGAGAGACCCAGTACTTC	CASSLVSGGGGETQYF	TRBD2	.	TRBV7-9	TRBJ2-5
TGTGCCAGCAGTTACGTGCGGGGGAGAACTGAAGCTTTCTTT	CASSYVRGRTEAFF	.	.	TRBV6-5	TRBJ1-1
TGTGCCAGCAGTTACTTGACTAGCGGGGGGAGTGAGCAGTTCTTC	CASSYLTSGGSEQFF	TRBD2	.	TRBV6-2/TRBV6-3	TRBJ2-1
TGTGCCAGCAGCTTATTGCTGGACAGGGCATATGGCTACACCTTC	CASSLLLDRAYGYTF	TRBD1	.	TRBV11-2	TRBJ1-2
TGCGCCAGCAGCCTTAGCCAGGGTATCGACGAGCAGTACTTC	CASSLSQGIDEQYF	.	once	TRBV4-1	TRBJ2-7
TGCGCCAGCAGCCAAGGGTTTGTGACAGGGCCTCACTTC	CASSQGFVTGPHF	TRBD1	.	TRBV4-1	TRBJ1-2
TGCGCCAGCAGCTTGTCTGGACAACTAAATGAAAAACTGTTTTTT	CASSLSGQLNEKLFF	.	.	TRBV5-1	TRBJ1-4
TGTGCCAGCAGCTTGGGGTGGGGCAGGGAAGAGACCCAGTACTTC	CASSLGWGREETQYF	.	.	TRBV5-4	TRBJ2-5
TGTGCCAGCAGTGAAGCGCGGGAAGATTTTTCCTATAATTCACCCCTCCACTTT	CASSEAREDFSYNSPLHF	.	.	TRBV6-1	TRBJ1-6
TGTGCCACCGGGGGACGGGCCGGGTCGAGCTCCTACGAGCAGTACTTC	CATGGRAGSSSYEQYF	.	.	TRBV5-8	TRBJ2-7
TGTGCCAGCAGCCTCCGGGGGGCGGTAAATGAGCAGTTCTTC	CASSLRGAVNEQFF	.	.	TRBV3-1/TRBV3-2	TRBJ2-1
TGTGCCAGCAGCTTATATGAGACCCAGTACTTC	CASSLYETQYF	.	.	TRBV7-2	TRBJ2-5
TGTGCCAGCAGTCACCGGGGGGGCGGAGCTAGCACAGATACGCAGTATTTT	CASSHRGGGASTDTQYF	TRBD2	.	TRBV6-6	TRBJ2-3
TGTGCCAGCAGCTTAGCCCCCGGGGGGGCCTACGAGCAGTACTTC	CASSLAPGGAYEQYF	TRBD2	many	TRBV7-6	TRBJ2-7
TGTGCTAGTGGTTTGGTACTACACGGACAAACTGAAGCTTTCTTT	CASGLVLHGQTEAFF	.	.	TRBV12-5	TRBJ1-1
TGCAGCGTTGTGCCCTTGGTGAAGTGGAGGACAGGGACCTACAATGAGCAGTTCTTC	CSVVPLVKWRTGTYNEQFF	TRBD1	.	TRBV29-1	TRBJ2-1
TGTGCCAGCAGTGCGGGACTAGGAATCGCTAGCACAGATACGCAGTATTTT	CASSAGLGIASTDTQYF	TRBD2	.	TRBV2	TRBJ2-3
TGTGCCAGCAGCCCGCAGGGGAAGACTGAAGCTTTCTTT	CASSPQGKTEAFF	.	.	TRBV9	TRBJ1-1
TGCGCCAGCAGCGCGGTCGCCAGGGGCCATGAAAAACTGTTTTTT	CASSAVARGHEKLFF	.	once	TRBV5-1	TRBJ1-4
TGTGCCAGCTCCTGGACTAGCGGGGGGGACAATGAGCAGTTCTTC	CASSWTSGGDNEQFF	TRBD2	.	TRBV18	TRBJ2-1
TGTGCCAGCAGCCCTAGCGGGGGGCTAACCTACGAGCAGTACTTC	CASSPSGGLTYEQYF	TRBD2	.	TRBV5-4	TRBJ2-7